The clone carrying this T cell receptor (beta chain) appeared many times. Its specificity is not known. CDR1 is SEHNR, CDR2 FQNEAQ, per germline (reference sequence). Trimming cost V 1 base and J 7 bases; bases outside gene matches: 7. This CDR3 has 15 amino acids. The data are from a study of T cell repertoires in cytomegalovirus infection. For the study at large: Matching HLA type and CMV infection were both indicated by public TCR beta signatures. Study outcomes and limitations: The ex vivo response was dominated by HLA-C-restricted CMV-specific TCR beta clonotypes. The cumulative frequency of public TCR beta families distinguished individuals who carried CMV together with the relevant HLA.

Via MiXCR, TCRdb re-called the reads, giving one row per CDR3 protein. Of about 260,000 distinct CDR3 sequences in the sample, approximately 10% are singletons; the top ten hold less than 15%. This TCR was recovered from a human donor in good health (CMV status not recorded). Some clones in this sample may be carry-over from other donors' samples. The chain links TRBV7-9 to TRBJ1-5, with 7 bases lining up with TRBD1. The sequencing sample was made of PBMCs. The CDR3 DNA sequence: TGTGCCAGCAGCTTAGACAGGGGTTGGGAACAGCCCCAGCATTTT. Residues: CASSLDRGWEQPQHF.